The 25 T cell receptor beta chains listed next were all sequenced from one sample in a study of shared clonotypes between healthy human individuals. Using immunoSEQ multiplex PCR, the repertoire was profiled, and TCRdb retains in-frame clones only, with some absent. Of some 200,000 clones in the sample, 90% to 95% were seen once. Sequencing was done on a sample of naive CD4+ T cells sorted from blood. The subset was: CD45RA+ positively selected. The source of these receptors is a woman aged 30 to 39 in good health.

This chain uses TRBV7-6 with TRBJ2-3; D not resolved. V shed 1 base and J shed 4 bases, with 27 bases lying between them. The CDR3 length is 20 residues. Germline V gives CDR1 SGHVS, CDR2 FNYEAQ. The CDR3 coding sequence is TGTGCCAGCAGCTTAGTCGTTCTCTCCAGATCTCAAAGGGTCTCAGATACGCAGTATTTT. It yields the protein CASSLVVLSRSQRVSDTQYF.

This chain uses TRBV10-1 with TRBJ1-1; weak D call: TRBD1 (5 bases). V lost 6 bases, J lost 3 bases, and 8 bases lay in between. Germline lookup yields CDR1 WNHNN and CDR2 SYGVQD (reference sequence). The CDR3 consists of 12 residues. The DNA of the CDR3 is TGCGCCAGCAGCGGGGGGTACACTGAAGCTTTCTTT. Encoded protein: CASSGGYTEAFF.

The chain carries TRBV10-3 and TRBJ2-5; TRBD2 matches 8 bases. TRBJ2-7 matches the DNA end more closely, so the J call is doubtful. Germline V gene lookup returns CDR1 ENHRY and CDR2 SYGVKD. CDR3 size: 15 residues. This chain's CDR3 is CAISESTGGSHEQYF. In DNA, the CDR3 is TGTGCCATCAGTGAGTCGACGGGGGGGTCCCACGAGCAGTACTTC.

The J gene is TRBJ2-5, the V gene TRBV19, with D hard to call. Germline CDR1 LNHDA, CDR2 SQIVND (reference sequence). With 5 bases removed from V and 2 bases from J, the gap between germline ends came to 9 bases. This CDR3 has 13 amino acids. Here the CDR3 DNA reads TGTGCCAGTAGTGTCGATGGGCAAGAGACCCAGTACTTC. As protein: CASSVDGQETQYF. The full variable domain, with the rest looked up from reference TRBV19 and TRBJ2-5, is DGGITQSPKYLFRKEGQNVTLSCEQNLNHDAMYWYRQDPGQGLRLIYYSQIVNDFQKGDIAEGYSVSREKKESFPLTVTSAQKNPTAFYLCASSVDGQETQYFGPGTRLLVL.

This chain connects TRBV7-9 to TRBJ2-2; 8 bases align to TRBD2. Germline CDR1 SEHNR, CDR2 FQNEAQ (reference sequence). This CDR3 spans 17 amino acids. J was trimmed by 9 bases and V by 7 bases; bases with no gene match: 19. In nucleotides, the CDR3 is TGTGCCAGCACCGCCGGGGGGGGCGAAACATTAAATCGGGAGCTGTTTTTT. The encoded protein is CASTAGGGETLNRELFF.

The chain recombines TRBV13 with TRBJ2-7; tentatively, D is TRBD1 (6 bases). The CDR3 has 16 amino acids. V shed 4 bases and J shed 0 bases, with 16 bases lying between them. Germline CDR1 reads PRHDT; CDR2 reads FYEKMQ (reference sequence). This chain's CDR3 is CASSYSGTLSSYEQYF. CDR3 nucleotide sequence: TGTGCCAGCAGCTATTCCGGGACATTGAGCTCCTACGAGCAGTACTTC.

The chain has TRBV7-9 and TRBJ1-1; 7 positions agree with TRBD1. The J segment lost 3 bases and the V segment lost 3 bases, leaving 4 bases of the junction unmatched. The CDR3 spans 14 residues. Per germline, CDR1 SEHNR and CDR2 FQNEAQ (reference sequence). The CDR3 loop reads CASSFFQGDTEAFF. As DNA, the CDR3 is TGTGCCAGCAGCTTTTTTCAGGGGGACACTGAAGCTTTCTTT.

The rearrangement joins TRBV29-1 to TRBJ2-6, with D unclear. CDR1 and CDR2 from the germline V gene are SQVTM and ANQGSEA. The CDR3 is made up of 14 amino acids. The V gene lost 4 bases and the J gene lost 1 base, with 8 bases spanning the gap. The CDR3 sequence is CSVASISGANVLTF. In DNA form, the CDR3 reads TGCAGCGTTGCCAGCATTTCTGGGGCCAACGTCCTGACTTTC.

The CDR3 DNA reads as TGTGCCAGCACCCCATTAACCCTCAAGCGGGGGTCAGCCAAAAACATTCAGTACTTC. Amino acids: CASTPLTLKRGSAKNIQYF. This chain connects TRBV27 to TRBJ2-4; 8 nucleotides line up with TRBD2. After removal of 7 bases from V and 0 bases from J, the junction contained 17 bases not matched to a gene. CDR1 is MNHEY, CDR2 SMNVEV, per germline (reference sequence). CDR3 size: 19 residues.

This chain connects TRBV5-1 to TRBJ2-1; 8 bases are a match to TRBD2. CDR3 length: 13 amino acids. The V and J ends lost 4 bases and 7 bases, in that order; junction bases with no gene match: 4. Germline lookup yields CDR1 SGHRS and CDR2 YFSETQ. CDR3 sequence: CASSLAGENEQFF. CDR3 DNA sequence: TGCGCCAGCAGCCTAGCGGGCGAAAATGAGCAGTTCTTC. Using reference TRBV5-1 and TRBJ2-1 for the parts outside the CDR3, the full variable domain is KAGVTQTPRYLIKTRGQQVTLSCSPISGHRSVSWYQQTPGQGLQFLFEYFSETQRNKGNFPGRFSGRQFSNSRSEMNVSTLELGDSALYLCASSLAGENEQFFGPGTRLTVL.

In this sample, this clone turned up many times. This chain uses TRBV28 with TRBJ1-4, with 8 bases lining up with TRBD1. Germline loops: CDR1 MDHEN, CDR2 SYDVKM. The CDR3 length is 16 residues. The J segment lost 6 bases and the V segment lost 4 bases, leaving 10 bases of the junction unmatched. The DNA of the CDR3 is TGTGCCAGCAGTTCCCCTAGGACAGGGAATCATGAAAAACTGTTTTTT. It codes for CASSSPRTGNHEKLFF.

The chain is built from TRBV2 and TRBJ1-4; tentative D call: TRBD1 (6 bases). CDR3 size: 15 residues. Germline V gene lookup returns CDR1 SNHLY and CDR2 FYNNEI. Trimming shortened V by 7 bases and J by 0 bases, and 12 bases separated the two germline ends. The CDR3: CASTPGVATNEKLFF. Here the CDR3 DNA reads TGTGCCAGCACACCAGGGGTTGCAACTAATGAAAAACTGTTTTTT.

The J gene is TRBJ2-1, the V gene TRBV9, with unresolved D. Germline values: CDR1 SGDLS, CDR2 YYNGEE. Trimming took 0 bases from V and 1 from J, leaving 8 bases between them. The length of the CDR3 is 15 residues. CDR3 loop: CASSVGGQSYNEQFF. CDR3 sequence (DNA): TGTGCCAGCAGCGTAGGTGGGCAGTCCTACAATGAGCAGTTCTTC.

The genes are TRBV28 and TRBJ1-5; tentatively, D is TRBD1 (6 bases). Germline CDR1 and CDR2: MDHEN and SYDVKM. The CDR3 is 14 amino acids. V lost 7 bases and J lost 6, with 16 bases in between. The CDR3 loop is CASILSGVVQPQHF. In DNA form, the CDR3 reads TGTGCCAGCATCCTTTCAGGGGTGGTTCAGCCCCAGCATTTT.

The chain couples TRBV6-5 to TRBJ2-3; D gene ambiguous. Germline V gene data show CDR1 as MNHEY and CDR2 as SVGAGI. Trimming stripped 0 bases from V and 6 bases from J, with 7 bases between. This CDR3 region has 13 residues. Written as DNA, the CDR3 is TGTGCCAGCAGTTACTCGGGGTCCGATACGCAGTATTTT. This translates into CASSYSGSDTQYF.

The chain combines TRBV5-1 with TRBJ2-1; TRBD2 agrees at 8 bases. CDR1 is SGHRS and CDR2 is YFSETQ in the germline V gene. The length of the CDR3 is 16 residues. Trimming removed 4 bases from V and 4 bases from J; junction bases left unmatched: 10. The CDR3 sequence is CASSPSLSGGYNEQFF. The CDR3 nucleotides are TGCGCCAGCAGCCCCTCTCTGAGCGGGGGATACAATGAGCAGTTCTTC.

The rearrangement joins TRBV5-1 to TRBJ1-1; TRBD1 matches at 10 bases. The V gene end was trimmed by 4 bases and the J gene end by 5 bases; junction bases not matched to a gene: 5. The CDR3 runs to 14 residues. Germline V gene data show CDR1 as SGHRS and CDR2 as YFSETQ. The CDR3 coding sequence is TGCGCCAGCAGCCTGGGACAGGGGTGGACTGAAGCTTTCTTT. Protein: CASSLGQGWTEAFF.

The rearrangement uses TRBV7-3 and TRBJ1-1; unclear D gene. With 2 bases removed from V and 10 bases from J, the gap between germline ends came to 17 bases. Germline V gives CDR1 SGHTA, CDR2 FQGTGA. The CDR3 sequence is 14 residues long. The CDR3 loop is CASSLRSLKWGAFF. CDR3 DNA sequence: TGTGCCAGCAGCTTACGTTCCTTGAAATGGGGAGCTTTCTTT.

V gene TRBV5-5 combines with J gene TRBJ1-5; tentatively, D is TRBD1 (5 bases). Germline CDR1 reads SGHKS; CDR2 reads YYEKEE (reference sequence). This CDR3 has 16 residues. Deletions cut 2 bases from V and 0 bases from J, with 12 bases between. The CDR3 region is CASSFGTIDSNQPQHF. CDR3 nucleotides: TGTGCCAGCAGCTTCGGGACTATCGATAGCAATCAGCCCCAGCATTTT.

The chain combines TRBV19 with TRBJ2-2, with 7 bases that match TRBD1. Germline V lookup: CDR1 LNHDA, CDR2 SQIVND (reference sequence). There are 15 residues in the CDR3. J gave up 6 bases and V 0 bases, and 4 bases lay outside the gene matches. CDR3 sequence: CASSIDRGYAGELFF. CDR3 sequence (DNA): TGTGCCAGTAGTATAGACAGGGGGTATGCCGGGGAGCTGTTTTTT.

The CDR3 DNA reads as TGTGCCGGGCGACAGGGCTACGAGCAGTACTTC. The encoded protein is CAGRQGYEQYF. This chain links TRBV2 with TRBJ2-7; TRBD1 matches at 7 bases. Germline CDR1 and CDR2: SNHLY and FYNNEI. V gave up 11 bases and J gave up 3 bases; unmatched junction bases: 4. The CDR3 totals 11 residues.

The genes are TRBV2 and TRBJ2-1, with 7 bases fitting TRBD2. This CDR3 is 15 amino acids long. Germline V lookup: CDR1 SNHLY, CDR2 FYNNEI. V shed 7 bases and J 0 bases; nucleotides not matched to a gene: 6. CDR3 DNA: TGTGCCAGCACCTTAACTAGCGCCTCCTACAATGAGCAGTTCTTC. Protein product: CASTLTSASYNEQFF.

This chain connects TRBV27 to TRBJ2-7, with D tentatively TRBD2 (6 bases). V was trimmed by 2 bases and J by 1 base, leaving 9 bases between them. Germline values: CDR1 MNHEY, CDR2 SMNVEV (reference sequence). This CDR3 is built from 14 residues. CDR3 coding DNA: TGTGCCAGCAGTTTAGCTGGGACTTCCTACGAGCAGTACTTC. Encoded protein: CASSLAGTSYEQYF.

The rearrangement uses TRBV28 and TRBJ2-2; 8 bases align to TRBD1. The V segment lost 6 bases and the J segment 6 bases; nucleotides outside the gene matches: 9. The CDR3 is made up of 15 amino acids. Germline CDR1 reads MDHEN; CDR2 reads SYDVKM. CDR3 coding DNA: TGTGCCAGCAGGGTTCAGGGGGCTTCGGCCGGGGAGCTGTTTTTT. Its translation is CASRVQGASAGELFF.

This chain links TRBV28 with TRBJ2-7, with TRBD1 matching 9 bases. With V trimmed by 5 bases and J by 5 bases, 10 bases remained unmatched. Germline CDR1 and CDR2: MDHEN and SYDVKM. The CDR3 is 15 amino acids. The CDR3 DNA reads as TGTGCCAGCAGTGCCCTCGGACAGGGGAGGAACGAGCAGTACTTC. It codes for CASSALGQGRNEQYF.